The clone carrying this T cell receptor beta chain was found many times. Its matching antigen is unknown. The source of the sample is a study of molecular identifiers for immune sequencing clone quantification. Study-wide results and caveats: Sizes of clones that are highly expanded could be underestimated (if identical TCR molecules share a barcode). Clones above 20 RNA copies contained over 98% of effector molecules but under 1% of naive ones.

TCRdb used MiXCR to reprocess the PCR reads, holding one entry per CDR3 protein. In the table there are about 640,000 distinct CDR3 sequences, about 20% of which are singletons. Trimming removed 2 bases at V and 1 base at J, with 12 bases between. Per the germline V gene, CDR1 is MNHNS and CDR2 is SASEGT. This CDR3 region has 16 residues. The clonotype comes from a human donor in good health. Some libraries in this study had Jurkat cell RNA spiked in. The sequenced sample consisted of naive CD8+ T cells from blood, with Jurkat cell RNA spiked in. Noted subset: FACS-sorted CD8+CD4-CCR7+CD45RA+ naive T cells. This chain joins TRBV6-1 and TRBJ1-5; D perhaps matches TRBD1 (5 bases). The chain's CDR3 is CASSETTGRSNQPQHF. The CDR3, as DNA: TGTGCCAGCAGTGAAACTACGGGGCGGAGCAATCAGCCCCAGCATTTT.